This TCR beta chain was sequenced in a study of technical replicates of blood from several donors. Data came from immunoSEQ multiplex PCR; TCRdb stores just in-frame clones and leaves some out. The profile shows around 57,000 clones, 85% to 95% of them singletons. Trimming left V 6 bases short and J 0 bases short, with 9 bases between. CDR3 length equals 15 residues. In germline, CDR1 is SGHDN, CDR2 FVKESK. J is TRBJ1-6 and V is TRBV14; weak D call: TRBD1 (5 bases). The receptor was isolated from a human donor in good health. The sequencing sample was made of T cells isolated from PBMCs. The CDR3 DNA reads TGTGCCAGCAGTAACAGGAGCTCCTATAATTCACCCCTCCACTTT. It is translated as CASSNRSSYNSPLHF. The variable domain in full, completed from reference TRBV14 and TRBJ1-6, reads EAGVTQFPSHSVIEKGQTVTLRCDPISGHDNLYWYRRVMGKEIKFLLHFVKESKQDESGMPNNRFLAERTGGTYSTLKVQPAELEDSGVYFCASSNRSSYNSPLHFGNGTRLTVT.